Below are 25 T cell receptor beta chains sequenced from a single sample in a study of T cell responses to AZD1222 COVID-19 vaccine. Using immunoSEQ multiplex PCR, the repertoire was profiled, and TCRdb retains in-frame clones only, with some absent. The table lists around 200,000 clones, just over 85% of them singletons, with approximately 7.7% in the top ten. The sequenced sample was peripheral blood, obtained on day 0 of AZD1222 vaccination. All receptors come from an adult in good health.

With regard to this clone: Different DNA sequences within this sample yield the same CDR3. The gene calls are TRBV11-2 and TRBJ1-3; D gene uncertain. V was pared by 5 bases and J by 2 bases, with 13 bases between. The CDR3 has 15 amino acids. The germline gives CDR1 SGHAT, CDR2 FQNNGV. The CDR3 here is CASSPSGFAGNTIYF. The CDR3 nucleotides are TGTGCCAGCAGCCCCAGTGGGTTCGCTGGAAACACCATATATTTT. Drawing the rest from reference TRBV11-2 and TRBJ1-3, the complete variable domain is EAGVAQSPRYKIIEKRQSVAFWCNPISGHATLYWYQQILGQGPKLLIQFQNNGVVDDSQLPKDRFSAERLKGVDSTLKIQPAKLEDSAVYLCASSPSGFAGNTIYFGEGSWLTVV.

This chain links TRBV7-2 with TRBJ2-5; no clear D. The germline gives CDR1 SGHTA, CDR2 FQGNSA. Trimming took 3 bases from V and 1 from J, leaving 6 bases between them. The CDR3 contains 13 residues. In nucleotides, the CDR3 is TGTGCCAGCAGCTTTCTCGTCCAAGAGACCCAGTACTTC. Protein sequence: CASSFLVQETQYF. The whole variable domain, filled in from reference TRBV7-2 and TRBJ2-5, reads GAGVSQSPSNKVTEKGKDVELRCDPISGHTALYWYRQSLGQGLEFLIYFQGNSAPDKSGLPSDRFSAERTGGSVSTLTIQRTQQEDSAVYLCASSFLVQETQYFGPGTRLLVL.

The chain carries TRBV7-6 and TRBJ2-3; 9 bases map to TRBD2. The CDR3 is 16 amino acids. Germline CDR1 and CDR2: SGHVS and FNYEAQ. The junction had 8 bases not matched to a gene; V was cut back by 5 bases and J by 2 bases. The CDR3 DNA reads TGTGCCAGCAGCCTCCAGACTAGCGGCTTCACAGATACGCAGTATTTT. Translation: CASSLQTSGFTDTQYF.

The CDR3 reads CSASPLRGYEQYF. The CDR3 bases are TGCAGTGCTAGTCCTCTCAGGGGTTACGAGCAGTACTTC. The chain combines TRBV20-1 with TRBJ2-7, with D maybe TRBD1 (6 bases). The V and J ends lost 3 bases and 4 bases respectively, with 13 bases between them. Germline V CDR1 and CDR2: DFQATT, SNEGSKA (reference sequence). The CDR3 is 13 residues long.

This chain connects TRBV5-1 to TRBJ2-1; D gene ambiguous. The V gene lost 0 bases and the J gene lost 1 base, with 8 bases spanning the gap. The CDR3 extends over 15 amino acids. Germline V gene lookup returns CDR1 SGHRS and CDR2 YFSETQ. CDR3 residues: CASSLGGVSYNEQFF. CDR3 nucleotide sequence: TGCGCCAGCAGCTTGGGTGGGGTGTCCTACAATGAGCAGTTCTTC.

V gene TRBV7-3 combines with J gene TRBJ2-1; a weak D match, TRBD2 (5 bases). The CDR3 totals 16 residues. Trimming cost V 0 bases and J 0 bases, with 9 bases left between them. Germline lookup yields CDR1 SGHTA and CDR2 FQGTGA. The CDR3 coding sequence is TGTGCCAGCAGCTTAACCCCGACTACCTCCTACAATGAGCAGTTCTTC. Its translation is CASSLTPTTSYNEQFF.

The chain employs TRBV6-5 and TRBJ1-1, with 7 positions matching TRBD1. The germline V gene encodes CDR1 MNHEY and CDR2 SVGAGI. This CDR3 is 15 amino acids long. V lost 4 bases and J lost 1; bases outside the gene matches: 6. CDR3 DNA: TGTGCCAGCAGTTCCCTGGGACAGTCGAACACTGAAGCTTTCTTT. Translating gives CASSSLGQSNTEAFF.

The rearrangement uses TRBV5-1 and TRBJ2-1; a possible D gene is TRBD2 (5 bases). This CDR3 is built from 15 residues. The V gene lost 2 bases and the J gene lost 6 bases, with 15 bases spanning the gap. Germline CDR1 is SGHRS and CDR2 is YFSETQ. The DNA of the CDR3 is TGCGCCAGCAGCTTATTCGGGGTTGTAAGCAATGAGCAGTTCTTC. Translating gives CASSLFGVVSNEQFF. Looking up the rest from reference TRBV5-1 and TRBJ2-1 gives the full variable domain: KAGVTQTPRYLIKTRGQQVTLSCSPISGHRSVSWYQQTPGQGLQFLFEYFSETQRNKGNFPGRFSGRQFSNSRSEMNVSTLELGDSALYLCASSLFGVVSNEQFFGPGTRLTVL.

The chain combines TRBV9 with TRBJ2-2, with 9 bases that match TRBD2. J lost 5 bases, V lost 1 base, and 3 bases had no gene match. CDR1 and CDR2 from the germline V gene are SGDLS and YYNGEE. The CDR3 sequence is 15 residues long. CDR3 in DNA: TGTGCCAGCAGCGTAAGGCTAGCGGGGACCGGGGAGCTGTTTTTT. The encoded protein is CASSVRLAGTGELFF.

The DNA for the CDR3 is TGTGCCACCAGGCGGGGGGTAGGGTACAATGAGCAGTTCTTC. The encoded protein is CATRRGVGYNEQFF. V gene TRBV27 combines with J gene TRBJ2-1; 8 nucleotides match TRBD2. The CDR3 sequence is 14 residues long. Germline CDR1 reads MNHEY; CDR2 reads SMNVEV (reference sequence). The trim removed 10 bases at V and 4 bases at J, leaving 9 bases unmatched.

This clone showed up just a few times. The chain employs TRBV10-3 and TRBJ2-1; weak D call: TRBD2 (6 bases). The CDR3 length is 15 residues. Germline V gene sequence: CDR1 ENHRY, CDR2 SYGVKD. V was shortened by 11 bases and J by 6 bases, with 23 bases between the two germline ends. The CDR3 loop is CALTPGPPGGNEQFF. The CDR3, as DNA: TGTGCCTTGACCCCCGGGCCCCCCGGGGGCAATGAGCAGTTCTTC.

The rearrangement uses TRBV19 and TRBJ1-5; D not certain. This CDR3 has 13 amino acids. Germline V gene data show CDR1 as LNHDA and CDR2 as SQIVND (reference sequence). V was trimmed by 3 bases and J by 7 bases, leaving 10 bases between them. The CDR3 reads CASSIRIRQPQHF. CDR3 coding DNA: TGTGCCAGTAGTATCAGGATACGGCAGCCCCAGCATTTT.

The V and J genes are TRBV30 and TRBJ1-2; the match to TRBD1 covers 8 bases. With V trimmed by 1 base and J by 7 bases, 2 bases remained unmatched. CDR3 length equals 12 residues. Per the germline V gene, CDR1 is GTSNPN and CDR2 is SVGIG (reference sequence). The CDR3 here is CAWSAGGAGYTF. CDR3 sequence (DNA): TGTGCCTGGAGTGCAGGGGGCGCTGGCTACACCTTC.

The chain combines TRBV15 with TRBJ2-6, with unresolved D. The CDR3 has 16 amino acids. Looked up from germline, CDR1 is LNHNV and CDR2 is YYDKDF (reference sequence). V was clipped by 4 bases and J by 0 bases, with 10 bases between them. The CDR3: CATSTQVPSGANVLTF. The CDR3 DNA reads as TGTGCCACCAGCACTCAGGTCCCCTCTGGGGCCAACGTCCTGACTTTC.

The chain employs TRBV11-3 and TRBJ2-1; TRBD2 is a possible D gene (6 bases). Germline lookup yields CDR1 SGHNT and CDR2 YENEEA. The germline V and J ends were trimmed by 5 bases and 8 bases, with 13 bases remaining between them. CDR3 length: 13 residues. The CDR3 region is CASSLLASDEQFF. The CDR3 DNA sequence: TGTGCCAGCAGCCTGCTAGCGAGTGATGAGCAGTTCTTC.

V usage is TRBV7-9 and J usage is TRBJ1-5; TRBD1 is a possible D gene (6 bases). Germline CDR1 and CDR2: SEHNR and FQNEAQ (reference sequence). The CDR3 covers 15 residues. The V and J ends lost 1 base and 2 bases respectively, with 9 bases between them. In nucleotides, the CDR3 is TGTGCCAGCAGCTTAGGGGGGCTTGGCAATCAGCCCCAGCATTTT. Residues: CASSLGGLGNQPQHF.

The V gene is TRBV27, the J gene TRBJ2-3; TRBD2 matches at 7 bases. Germline V gives CDR1 MNHEY, CDR2 SMNVEV (reference sequence). This CDR3 contains 15 residues. V was clipped by 5 bases and J by 8 bases; unmatched bases: 13. CDR3 in amino acids: CASSPQKRGGVTQYF. The CDR3, as DNA: TGTGCCAGCAGTCCTCAGAAGCGGGGAGGGGTTACGCAGTATTTT.

V gene TRBV7-8 combines with J gene TRBJ2-6, with D possibly being TRBD1 (6 bases). Germline-derived CDR1 and CDR2 are SGHVS and FQNEAQ. The CDR3 is 19 amino acids. V was clipped by 1 base and J by 0 bases, with 16 bases between them. The CDR3 here is CASSLVRTALSSGANVLTF. CDR3 in DNA: TGTGCCAGCAGCTTAGTGCGGACAGCCTTAAGCTCTGGGGCCAACGTCCTGACTTTC.

The V and J genes are TRBV9 and TRBJ1-1; 7 bases agree with TRBD1. The CDR3 length is 14 residues. Germline V gene lookup returns CDR1 SGDLS and CDR2 YYNGEE. The J segment lost 1 base and the V segment lost 4 bases, leaving 4 bases of the junction unmatched. The CDR3 region is CASSLDRRNTEAFF. The CDR3 DNA follows: TGTGCCAGCAGCCTGGACAGGAGGAACACTGAAGCTTTCTTT.

V is TRBV6-4 and J is TRBJ1-2, with no clear D. This CDR3 region has 17 residues. V dropped 2 bases and J dropped 0 bases, with 16 bases sitting between them. Germline loops: CDR1 MRHNA, CDR2 SNTAGT. Written as DNA, the CDR3 is TGTGCCAGCAGTGACCGGGAGGGCAGACGGACTAACTATGGCTACACCTTC. It yields the protein CASSDREGRRTNYGYTF.

The J gene is TRBJ2-3, the V gene TRBV11-2; tentative D call: TRBD2 (6 bases). This CDR3 region has 15 residues. V gave up 6 bases and J gave up 0 bases, with 13 bases separating them. CDR1 SGHAT and CDR2 FQNNGV come from the germline V gene. In DNA, the CDR3 is TGTGCCAGCAGTTTTCTTGGGGGGAGCACAGATACGCAGTATTTT. Translating gives CASSFLGGSTDTQYF.

The chain joins TRBV3-1 (or the pseudogene TRBV3-2) to TRBJ1-2; no definite D call. This CDR3 has 12 residues. Germline V gene lookup returns CDR1 LGHDT and CDR2 YNNKEL (reference sequence). V lost 8 bases, J lost 8 bases, and 15 bases lay in between. In DNA, the CDR3 is TGTGCCAGCCGCGCTCCAGGTTGGGGCTACACCTTC. Protein sequence: CASRAPGWGYTF.

This clone was detected once. The V call is TRBV5-1, the J call TRBJ2-5, with 7 bases lining up with TRBD1. Germline V gene sequence: CDR1 SGHRS, CDR2 YFSETQ. The CDR3 sequence is 15 residues long. The ends lost 2 bases at V and 4 bases at J; junction bases unmatched: 8. The CDR3 sequence: CASSLPTGTGETQYF. The CDR3 DNA reads as TGCGCCAGCAGCTTACCGACAGGGACGGGAGAGACCCAGTACTTC.

On this clone: This CDR3 is also generated by other DNA sequences in the sample. V and J are TRBV11-2 and TRBJ2-7; possible D gene TRBD1, 6 bases. The germline gives CDR1 SGHAT, CDR2 FQNNGV. Trimming removed 1 base at V and 3 bases at J, with 10 bases between. CDR3 size: 14 residues. CDR3 nucleotides: TGTGCCAGCAGCTTAGCAGGGGAAATCTACGAGCAGTACTTC. Translating it yields CASSLAGEIYEQYF.

This chain links TRBV3-1 (or the pseudogene TRBV3-2) with TRBJ2-4; TRBD2 aligns across 10 bases. V was pared by 4 bases and J by 7 bases, with 13 bases of the junction left unmatched. From germline, CDR1 is LGHDT and CDR2 YNNKEL (reference sequence). CDR3 size: 17 residues. CDR3 residues: CASSPNSGGPLGNIQYF. In nucleotides, the CDR3 is TGTGCCAGCAGCCCAAATAGCGGGGGGCCGCTAGGGAACATTCAGTACTTC.